One sample yielded the 27 T cell receptor beta chains listed below, sequenced in a study of T-cell reconstitution after alpha-beta-depleted transplantation in children. Researchers prepared the TCRbeta library using unique molecular identifiers, the study reports. Each CDR3 protein is one row after TCRdb ran MiXCR on the PCR reads. This table has fewer than 550,000 distinct CDR3 sequences, about 10% appearing once. Sample: PBMCs, taken before TCRalphabeta/CD19-depleted stem cell transplant. Receptor source: a child aged 2 to 10 with inherited bone marrow failure, due to receive a stem cell transplant.

This clonotype was counted many times. V is TRBV27 and J is TRBJ2-2, with 7 nucleotides matching TRBD1. J gave up 0 bases and V 2 bases, and 0 bases lay outside the gene matches. Germline V gene data show CDR1 as MNHEY and CDR2 as SMNVEV (reference sequence). The length of the CDR3 is 15 residues. Written as DNA, the CDR3 is TGTGCCAGCAGTTTAACAGGGGCGAACACCGGGGAGCTGTTTTTT. Amino acid sequence: CASSLTGANTGELFF.

This clonotype was seen at least ten times. The chain couples TRBV7-2 to TRBJ2-1; D may be TRBD1 or TRBD2 (5 bases each). V was cut by 5 bases and J by 7 bases, with 15 bases left in between. Germline CDR1 reads SGHTA; CDR2 reads FQGNSA. The CDR3 runs to 14 residues. CDR3 DNA sequence: TGTGCCAGCAGCCGGGATCTGACAGCAAATGAGCAGTTCTTC. Amino acids: CASSRDLTANEQFF.

This clonotype was counted ten times or more. This rearrangement joins TRBV4-3 to TRBJ2-2; 16 bases map to TRBD2. V dropped 4 bases and J dropped 5; count of bases not matched to a gene: 4. CDR1 LGHNA and CDR2 YSLEER come from the germline V gene. The CDR3 runs 17 residues. In DNA form, the CDR3 reads TGCGCCAGCAGCCCGGGACTAGCGGGAGGGAGAACCGGGGAGCTGTTTTTT. Protein: CASSPGLAGGRTGELFF.

This clonotype was seen at least ten times. This sequence joins TRBV12-3 or TRBV12-4 and TRBJ1-1; TRBD1 aligns across 7 bases. The CDR3 extends over 15 amino acids. Germline trimming cut 6 bases from V and 1 base from J; bases unmatched to any gene: 8. The CDR3 loop is CASSINPGGNTEAFF. The CDR3 DNA reads as TGTGCCAGCAGCATCAATCCAGGGGGGAACACTGAAGCTTTCTTT.

The V gene is TRBV19, the J gene TRBJ1-1, with 10 bases matching TRBD1. The V and J ends lost 7 bases and 10 bases, in that order; junction bases with no gene match: 9. Germline V gene sequence: CDR1 LNHDA, CDR2 SQIVND (reference sequence). This CDR3 region has 13 residues. The CDR3 sequence: CASTSDRGRGAFF. The CDR3 DNA is TGTGCCAGTACCTCCGACAGGGGGCGGGGAGCTTTCTTT.

This clonotype showed up many times. This chain uses TRBV10-3 with TRBJ2-7; D might be TRBD1 (5 bases). V was pared by 0 bases and J by 2 bases, with 23 bases between. The CDR3 sequence is 19 residues long. CDR1 and CDR2 (germline): ENHRY, SYGVKD. CDR3 in amino acids: CAISESILKAGRYTYEQYF. The CDR3 bases are TGTGCCATCAGTGAGTCGATCCTTAAGGCAGGGCGCTATACCTACGAGCAGTACTTC.

This clonotype was seen many times. The V and J genes are TRBV6-1 and TRBJ1-2; no reliable D call. V was shortened by 2 bases and J by 5 bases, with 6 bases between the two germline ends. CDR3 length equals 12 residues. Germline CDR1 MNHNS, CDR2 SASEGT. CDR3 bases: TGTGCCAGCAGTGAAAAAGCATATGGCTACACCTTC. It specifies CASSEKAYGYTF.

The chain joins TRBV29-1 to TRBJ1-1; tentatively, D is TRBD1 (5 bases). Trimming left V 2 bases short and J 1 base short, with 8 bases between. The CDR3 totals 13 residues. Germline V lookup: CDR1 SQVTM, CDR2 ANQGSEA. CDR3 nucleotide sequence: TGCAGCGTTGAATCCCAGGGGAACACTGAAGCTTTCTTT. This gives the protein CSVESQGNTEAFF.

The table lists this clonotype with many counts. V usage is TRBV12-3 or TRBV12-4 and J usage is TRBJ1-5; D uncertain. The CDR3 is made up of 13 amino acids. The V end was cut by 5 bases, the J end by 0 bases, with 5 bases between. This CDR3 reads CASSPGSNQPQHF. For the CDR3, the DNA is TGTGCCAGCAGTCCCGGTAGCAATCAGCCCCAGCATTTT.

This clonotype occurred many times. The rearrangement joins TRBV29-1 to TRBJ2-2, with 8 bases matching TRBD1. Losses at the gene ends were 6 bases for V and 5 bases for J; bases not matched to a gene: 5. The CDR3 extends over 13 amino acids. Germline V gives CDR1 SQVTM, CDR2 ANQGSEA. The CDR3 DNA reads as TGCAGCGTAAGAAGACAGGGGACCGGGGAGCTGTTTTTT. Protein sequence: CSVRRQGTGELFF.

This clonotype was counted ten times or more. The V and J genes are TRBV15 and TRBJ2-7; no clear D. The germline V and J ends were trimmed by 0 bases and 4 bases, with 4 bases remaining between them. The germline V gene has CDR1 LNHNV and CDR2 YYDKDF (reference sequence). The CDR3 length is 12 residues. CDR3 sequence: CATSRDRYEQYF. The CDR3 region has the DNA TGTGCCACCAGCAGAGATCGGTACGAGCAGTACTTC.

In its sample, this clonotype was seen many times. The chain combines TRBV5-1 with TRBJ2-5, with 10 positions matching TRBD1. V gave up 1 base and J gave up 6 bases; unmatched junction bases: 12. The CDR3 has 17 residues. Germline lookup yields CDR1 SGHRS and CDR2 YFSETQ. The CDR3 coding sequence is TGCGCCAGCAGCTTGTTTTTTGTCGGGACAGGGGAGAAGACCCAGTACTTC. It codes for CASSLFFVGTGEKTQYF.

Concerning this clonotype: Possible read error: a much larger clone is one base away. CDR3 protein: CASTPSGFPIEQYF. CDR3 in DNA: TGTGCCAGCACTCCTTCCGGGTTCCCCATCGAGCAGTACTTC. This chain joins TRBV27 and TRBJ2-7; no clear D gene. CDR1 is MNHEY, CDR2 SMNVEV, per germline (reference sequence). This CDR3 contains 14 residues. The V and J ends lost 7 bases and 6 bases respectively, with 19 bases between them.

The chain recombines TRBV7-2 with TRBJ2-7, with 9 bases matching TRBD2. The CDR3 extends over 15 amino acids. Germline V gene lookup returns CDR1 SGHTA and CDR2 FQGNSA. J was trimmed by 2 bases and V by 6 bases; bases with no gene match: 8. The CDR3 DNA reads as TGTGCCAGCAGTCTCGGACTAGCGCTCGCCTACGAGCAGTACTTC. Its translation is CASSLGLALAYEQYF.

This clonotype was counted at least ten times. The chain uses TRBV30 and TRBJ2-1, with 7 bases fitting TRBD1. CDR3 length: 14 amino acids. Germline V CDR1 and CDR2: GTSNPN, SVGIG (reference sequence). J was trimmed by 3 bases and V by 7 bases; bases with no gene match: 9. CDR3 sequence reads: CASQDRDVYNEQFF. The CDR3 coding sequence is TGTGCCTCCCAAGACAGGGATGTCTACAATGAGCAGTTCTTC.

The chain uses TRBV3-1 and TRBJ1-2; D is uncertain. The germline CDR1 and CDR2 sequences are LGHDT and YNNKEL (reference sequence). This CDR3 contains 13 residues. The germline V and J ends were trimmed by 2 bases and 5 bases, with 9 bases remaining between them. The CDR3 region is CASSQNTVYGYTF. The DNA for the CDR3 is TGTGCCAGCAGCCAAAATACAGTATATGGCTACACCTTC.

At least ten counts were recorded for this clonotype. This chain uses TRBV12-3 or TRBV12-4 with TRBJ2-3; 7 bases agree with TRBD2. The CDR3 loop spans 14 amino acids. V was clipped by 5 bases and J by 2 bases; unmatched bases: 4. The DNA of the CDR3 is TGTGCCAGCAGTCTGACTAGCCCCACAGATACGCAGTATTTT. This translates into CASSLTSPTDTQYF.

The table lists this clonotype with many counts. J is TRBJ2-3 and V is TRBV5-1; 10 bases line up with TRBD2. Trimming at V came to 7 bases and at J to 1 base, leaving 6 bases not matched to a gene. Germline-derived CDR1 and CDR2 are SGHRS and YFSETQ. This CDR3 contains 15 residues. CDR3 protein: CASYVLAGGTDTQYF. The CDR3 DNA sequence: TGCGCCAGCTACGTCCTAGCGGGAGGCACAGATACGCAGTATTTT. Complete variable domain (other parts from reference TRBV5-1 and TRBJ2-3): KAGVTQTPRYLIKTRGQQVTLSCSPISGHRSVSWYQQTPGQGLQFLFEYFSETQRNKGNFPGRFSGRQFSNSRSEMNVSTLELGDSALYLCASYVLAGGTDTQYFGPGTRLTVL.

There are many counts of this clonotype. The chain employs TRBV9 and TRBJ2-5; TRBD1 matches 9 bases. CDR3 length: 15 residues. Germline-derived CDR1 and CDR2 are SGDLS and YYNGEE. V was pared by 4 bases and J by 2 bases, with 6 bases of the junction left unmatched. CDR3 protein: CASSSSGTGQETQYF. CDR3 bases: TGTGCCAGCAGCTCTTCCGGGACAGGGCAAGAGACCCAGTACTTC.

Many counts were recorded for this clonotype. V is TRBV12-3 or TRBV12-4 and J is TRBJ2-5; D possibly corresponds to TRBD1 (7 bases). With 1 base removed from V and 4 bases from J, the gap between germline ends came to 13 bases. The length of the CDR3 is 15 residues. The CDR3 DNA follows: TGTGCCAGCAGTTTAGGCCAGGGGGGAAGAGAGACCCAGTACTTC. Its protein is CASSLGQGGRETQYF.

In this sample, this clonotype turned up many times. The chain combines TRBV7-9 with TRBJ1-1; TRBD1 matches at 7 bases. The CDR3 sequence is 15 residues long. V trimming: 4 bases; J trimming: 0 bases; junction bases outside the gene matches: 5. Germline assignment: CDR1 SEHNR and CDR2 FQNEAQ (reference sequence). This CDR3 is CASSSPDRLNTEAFF. In DNA form, the CDR3 reads TGTGCCAGCAGCTCCCCGGACAGGTTGAACACTGAAGCTTTCTTT.

This clonotype was observed at least ten times. This chain joins TRBV3-1 and TRBJ1-5; D uncertain. Germline values: CDR1 LGHDT, CDR2 YNNKEL (reference sequence). CDR3 size: 15 residues. Trimming shortened V by 0 bases and J by 7 bases, and 13 bases separated the two germline ends. In DNA, the CDR3 is TGTGCCAGCAGCCAAGATGCCGGGCTCGACCAGCCCCAGCATTTT. Its protein product is CASSQDAGLDQPQHF.

This clonotype showed up many times. The chain recombines TRBV9 with TRBJ2-1, with TRBD2 as a possible D gene (5 bases). Between the trimmed V and J ends, which lost 2 bases and 0 bases, there was a span of 9 bases. In germline, CDR1 is SGDLS, CDR2 YYNGEE. The CDR3 consists of 15 residues. CDR3 residues: CASSVSASSYNEQFF. The CDR3 region has the DNA TGTGCCAGCAGCGTTAGCGCGAGCTCCTACAATGAGCAGTTCTTC.

On this clonotype itself: Possible read error: a much larger clone is one base away. The V gene is TRBV20-1, the J gene TRBJ2-7; D might be TRBD1 or TRBD2, each matching 7 bases. Trimming took off 2 bases at V and 7 bases at J, with 12 bases between the two ends. The CDR3 loop spans 12 amino acids. CDR1 DFQATT and CDR2 SNEGSKA come from the germline V gene (reference sequence). In DNA, the CDR3 is TGCAGTGCTAGACAGGGGGGGGGTGAGCAGTACTTC. It specifies CSARQGGGEQYF.

This clonotype has a count of ten or more. A junction end diverges from the germline sequence, so it may reflect a read error. The V call is TRBV29-1, the J call TRBJ1-2; TRBD1 aligns across 8 bases. There are 9 residues in the CDR3. The germline V gene encodes CDR1 SQVTM and CDR2 ANQGSEA. The CDR3 region has the DNA TGCAGCGTTGACAGGGGGCCCTTCTTC. This sequence encodes CSVDRGPFF.

This clonotype was seen at least ten times. The chain combines TRBV6-1 with TRBJ2-3; tentatively, D is TRBD1 or TRBD2 (6 bases each). Looked up from germline, CDR1 is MNHNS and CDR2 is SASEGT. Deletions cut 7 bases from V and 1 base from J, with 9 bases between. There are 13 residues in the CDR3. In DNA form, the CDR3 reads TGTGCCAGCACGGAGGGGGGCACAGATACGCAGTATTTT. Protein: CASTEGGTDTQYF.

The sample holds many counts of this clonotype. The rearrangement uses TRBV4-3 and TRBJ1-2; 7 nucleotides agree with TRBD1. V gave up 0 bases and J gave up 8 bases; unmatched junction bases: 3. Germline CDR1 LGHNA, CDR2 YSLEER. The CDR3 contains 13 residues. The CDR3: CASSQETGLGYTF. Here the CDR3 DNA reads TGCGCCAGCAGCCAAGAGACAGGGCTCGGCTACACCTTC.